The text below deals with one T cell receptor (beta chain). Its target is not known. The CDR3 spans 13 residues. CDR1 and CDR2 from the germline V gene are DFQATT and SNEGSKA (reference sequence). This sample is part of a study of blood T cells in healthy people across ages. For the second PCR, which ran for 7 to 11 cycles, a sample-barcoded 5' primer and a J-beta primer mix were used. In TCRdb, the 5' RACE reads were re-called with MiXCR into one record per CDR3 protein. This sample carries hundreds of thousands of distinct CDR3 sequences, more than 40% of them seen once, and the ten largest clones take roughly a fifth. Study findings and constraints: Conclusively comparing naive with antigen-experienced cells was impossible with unsorted PBMCs.

This TCR derives from a man aged 55 to 69 in good health. The chain is built from TRBV20-1 and TRBJ2-7; 7 bases fit TRBD2. The J call may be incorrect, as the DNA end agrees better with TRBJ2-4. Sequenced sample: blood. CDR3 bases: TGCAGTGCTAGAGGGGAGGGGACGGGCATTCAGTACTTC. As protein: CSARGEGTGIQYF.